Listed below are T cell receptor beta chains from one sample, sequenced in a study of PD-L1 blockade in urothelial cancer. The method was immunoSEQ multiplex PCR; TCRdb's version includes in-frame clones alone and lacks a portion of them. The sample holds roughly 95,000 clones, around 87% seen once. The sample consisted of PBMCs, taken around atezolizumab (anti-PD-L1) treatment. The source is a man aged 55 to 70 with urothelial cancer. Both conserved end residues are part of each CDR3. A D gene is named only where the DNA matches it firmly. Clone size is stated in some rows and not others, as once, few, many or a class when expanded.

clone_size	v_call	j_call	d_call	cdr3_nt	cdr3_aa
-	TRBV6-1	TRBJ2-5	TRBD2	TGTGCCAGCAGTCGACCTAGCGGGGGACAAGAGACCCAGTACTTC	CASSRPSGGQETQYF
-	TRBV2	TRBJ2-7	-	TGTGCCAGCAGTGATAGCTCCTACGAGCAGTACTTC	CASSDSSYEQYF
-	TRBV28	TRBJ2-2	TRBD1	TGTGCCAGCAGTCCCTACGGGACAGCGAACACCGGGGAGCTGTTTTTT	CASSPYGTANTGELFF
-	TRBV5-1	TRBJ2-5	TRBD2	TGCGCCAGCAGCTCCCGCACTAGCGGGGGCCTACAAGAGACCCAGTACTTC	CASSSRTSGGLQETQYF
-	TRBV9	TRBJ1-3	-	TGTGCCAGCAGCCCCACGACAGACTCTGGAAACACCATATATTTT	CASSPTTDSGNTIYF
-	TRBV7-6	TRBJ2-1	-	TGTGCCAGCAGCTTAGAGGCAGGGGTAACCTCTTGGGTTGAGCAGTTCTTC	CASSLEAGVTSWVEQFF
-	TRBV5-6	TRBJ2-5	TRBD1	TGTGCCAGCAGCTTTCGCTGGACAGGACGCCGGGTGGAGACCCAGTACTTC	CASSFRWTGRRVETQYF
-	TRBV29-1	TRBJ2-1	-	TGCAGCGCCGAACTCCCTAGATTCCGTTCCTACAATGAGCAGTTCTTC	CSAELPRFRSYNEQFF
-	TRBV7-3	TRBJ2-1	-	TGTGCCAGCAGCCGCGACCCCGCGGGGAATGAGCAGTTCTTC	CASSRDPAGNEQFF
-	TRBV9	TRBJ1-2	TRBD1	TGTGCCAGCAGCGCAGTGGACAGGGATAACTATGGCTACACCTTC	CASSAVDRDNYGYTF
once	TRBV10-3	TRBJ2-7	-	TGTGCCATCAGTGACAACTACGAGCAGTACTTC	CAISDNYEQYF
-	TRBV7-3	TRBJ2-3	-	TGTGCCAGCAGCTCAGGGTTGGGCACAGATACGCAGTATTTT	CASSSGLGTDTQYF
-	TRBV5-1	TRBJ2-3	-	TGCGCCAGCAGCTTTGGGCAGGGTGGAGATACGCAGTATTTT	CASSFGQGGDTQYF
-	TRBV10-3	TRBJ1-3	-	TGTGCCATCAGTGATCTGAGCAGGGTGCTTGGAAACACCATATATTTT	CAISDLSRVLGNTIYF
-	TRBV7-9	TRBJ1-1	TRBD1	TGTGCCAGCAGCTTAGCGAGGGGACAGGTGCCTGATTTCTTT	CASSLARGQVPDFF
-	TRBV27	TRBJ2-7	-	TGTGCCAGCAGTTTAGGCCCCTACTCTACAGGAGACGAGCAGTACTTC	CASSLGPYSTGDEQYF
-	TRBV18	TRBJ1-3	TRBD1	TGTGCCAGCTCGGATGGGACAGGGTCGGGAAACACCATATATTTT	CASSDGTGSGNTIYF
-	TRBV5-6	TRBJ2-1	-	TGTGCCAGCAGCTTGGGGTGGGTAGCTTGGAATGAGCAGTTCTTC	CASSLGWVAWNEQFF
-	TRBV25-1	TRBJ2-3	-	TGTGCCAGCAGTGCAACAGGGTTCGCAGATACGCAGTATTTT	CASSATGFADTQYF
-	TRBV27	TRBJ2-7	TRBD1	TGTGCCAGCAGTTTAGCCTGGGACAGGAGCTACGAGCAGTACTTC	CASSLAWDRSYEQYF
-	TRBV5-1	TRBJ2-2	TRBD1	TGCGCCAGCAGCCGCGACAGGGGCGGGACCGGGGAGCTGTTTTTT	CASSRDRGGTGELFF
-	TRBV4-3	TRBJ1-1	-	TGCGCCAGCAGCCAAGATCAGGGGCCCCGGGCCCTCACTGAAGCTTTCTTT	CASSQDQGPRALTEAFF
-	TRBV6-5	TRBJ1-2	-	TGTGCCAGCAGGGCCCCAACGGGGGGCTACACCTTC	CASRAPTGGYTF
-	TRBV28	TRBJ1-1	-	TGTGCCAGCAGTTTGAAACAGGTCGCCACTGAAGCTTTCTTT	CASSLKQVATEAFF
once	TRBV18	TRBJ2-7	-	TGTGCCAGCTCACCACCTTCAGGGTCGGACGAGCAGTACTTC	CASSPPSGSDEQYF
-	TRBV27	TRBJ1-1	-	TGTGCCAGCAGTCCCGGGACCGCGGGGAGAGCTTTCTTT	CASSPGTAGRAFF